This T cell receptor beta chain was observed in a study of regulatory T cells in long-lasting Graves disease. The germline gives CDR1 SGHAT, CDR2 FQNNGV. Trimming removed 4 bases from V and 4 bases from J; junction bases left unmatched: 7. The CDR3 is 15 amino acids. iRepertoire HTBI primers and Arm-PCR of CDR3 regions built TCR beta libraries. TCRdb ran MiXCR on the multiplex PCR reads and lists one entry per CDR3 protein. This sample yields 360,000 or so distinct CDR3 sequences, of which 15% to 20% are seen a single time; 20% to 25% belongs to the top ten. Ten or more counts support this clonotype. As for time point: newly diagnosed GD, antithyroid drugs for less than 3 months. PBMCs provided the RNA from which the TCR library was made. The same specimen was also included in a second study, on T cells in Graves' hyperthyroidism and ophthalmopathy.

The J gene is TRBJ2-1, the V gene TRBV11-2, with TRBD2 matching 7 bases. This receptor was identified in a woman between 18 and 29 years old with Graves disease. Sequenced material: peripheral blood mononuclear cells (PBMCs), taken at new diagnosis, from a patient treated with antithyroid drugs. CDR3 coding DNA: TGTGCCAGCAGCTCCCGACTAGCAGCATACAATGAGCAGTTCTTC. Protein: CASSSRLAAYNEQFF.